Listed below are T cell receptor beta chains from one sample, sequenced in a study of post-analysis software for immune sequencing data. TCRdb reanalysed the PCR reads using MiXCR and keeps one entry per CDR3 protein. The repertoire holds hundreds of thousands of distinct CDR3 sequences, with approximately 57% as singletons. Sequencing was performed on blood. These receptors were taken from a girl under 18 with multiple sclerosis. The CDR3 runs from the conserved cysteine through the conserved F or W. The D gene is left open where the match is weak. Where a row states a size, it is once, few, many or the class of an expanded clone; other rows omit it.

>NA|TRBJ2-7|NA|TRBV6-5
TGTGCCAGCAGTACCCAAAAAGGAGGCGAGCAGTACTTC
CASSTQKGGEQYF
>TRBD2|TRBJ2-2|NA|TRBV11-2
TGTGCCAGCAGCCTCCGGACTAGCGGGGGCGCGAACACCGGGGAGCTGTATTTT
CASSLRTSGGANTGELYF
>NA|TRBJ1-4|few|TRBV10-3
TGTGCCATCAGTGAACGGACAACTAATGAAAAACTGTTTTTT
CAISERTTNEKLFF
>NA|TRBJ2-1|few|TRBV7-2
TGTGCCAGCAGTCCTAGCGATGAGCAGTTCTTC
CASSPSDEQFF
>NA|TRBJ2-1|NA|TRBV6-6
TGTGCCAGCAGTATTCCGAGTTGGGGAAAAGCAAACAATGAGCAGTTCTTC
CASSIPSWGKANNEQFF
>NA|TRBJ2-4|few|TRBV12-3/TRBV12-4
TGTGCCAGCACCCCTAACGCGGGCCTAGCCAAAAACATTCAGTACTTC
CASTPNAGLAKNIQYF
>NA|TRBJ2-7|once|TRBV5-1
TGCGCCAGCAGCTTGAACGGGGGAGGAACCTACGAGCAGTACTTC
CASSLNGGGTYEQYF
>NA|TRBJ2-7|NA|TRBV5-1
TGCGCCAGCAGCTTGGACGGGTTTGGCGCCTACGAGCAGTACTTC
CASSLDGFGAYEQYF
>NA|TRBJ1-1|few|TRBV18
TGTGCCAGCTCAGGGAGGGACACTGAAGCTTTCTTT
CASSGRDTEAFF
>NA|TRBJ1-2|NA|TRBV18
TGTGCCAGCTCACCCCCGCCAGGGACTCATGGCTACACCTTC
CASSPPPGTHGYTF
>TRBD1|TRBJ1-6|NA|TRBV9
TGTGCCAGCAGCATCCGGGACAGGGGCTCCTATAATTCACCCCTCCACTTT
CASSIRDRGSYNSPLHF
>TRBD2|TRBJ2-7|NA|TRBV12-3/TRBV12-4
TGTGCCAGCAGCTCCTTAGCGGGAGGGCCCCACGAGCAGTACTTC
CASSSLAGGPHEQYF
>TRBD1|TRBJ2-4|NA|TRBV4-1
TGCGCCAGCAGCCAAAGGGACAGGCTGTCCCGGGGAGCCAAAAACATTCAGTACTTC
CASSQRDRLSRGAKNIQYF
>NA|TRBJ1-2|NA|TRBV7-2
TGTGCCAGCAGCTTAGCTTTGGGGGCCAACTATGGCTACACCTTC
CASSLALGANYGYTF
>NA|TRBJ1-1|NA|TRBV7-9
TGTGCCAGCAGCTCAGGAAGAAGTGCAGGGAACACTGAAGCTTTCTTT
CASSSGRSAGNTEAFF
>TRBD2|TRBJ2-1|once|TRBV20-1
TGCAGTGCCCCGAGGGCGCGGGAGGCCTCCCTACCCCGAAACAATGAGCAGTTCTTC
CSAPRAREASLPRNNEQFF
>TRBD2|TRBJ2-1|NA|TRBV9
TGTGCCAGCAGCGGACTCGCGGGAGGGCCCTACAATGAGCAGTTCTTC
CASSGLAGGPYNEQFF
>TRBD2|TRBJ2-5|few|TRBV6-1
TGTGCCAGCAGTTTACTAGCGGTGTACCAAGAGACCCAGTACTTC
CASSLLAVYQETQYF
>TRBD1|TRBJ2-7|few|TRBV12-3/TRBV12-4
TGTGCCAGCAGTGCGACAGGGGGAAGGCACGAGCAGTACTTC
CASSATGGRHEQYF
>TRBD2|TRBJ2-3|NA|TRBV2
TGTGCCAGCCTGCACCGGACTAGCGGGAGGCAAGGCACAGATACGCAGTATTTT
CASLHRTSGRQGTDTQYF
>NA|TRBJ2-4|NA|TRBV29-1
TGCAGCGTTGAAAAAATACAGACGGGCATTCAGTACTTC
CSVEKIQTGIQYF
>TRBD1|TRBJ1-2|NA|TRBV20-1
TGCAGTGCGGTGCCCGGGACAGGAGCTTATGGCTACACCTTC
CSAVPGTGAYGYTF
>NA|TRBJ2-1|NA|TRBV12-3/TRBV12-4
TGTGCCAGCAGTTTTCCCGGCTGGGGTCAGAACAATGAGCAGTTCTTC
CASSFPGWGQNNEQFF
>TRBD2|TRBJ2-3|NA|TRBV4-1
TGCGCCAGCAGCCTTACTAGCGGCCAGGCAGATACGCAGTATTTT
CASSLTSGQADTQYF
>TRBD1|TRBJ2-1|NA|TRBV20-1
TGCAGTGCTAGAGATTCAGACAGGGGCTCCTACAATGAGCAGTTCTTC
CSARDSDRGSYNEQFF
>NA|TRBJ2-7|NA|TRBV20-1
TGCAGTGCTAGACCGACGGTCTCCTACGAGCAGTACTTC
CSARPTVSYEQYF
>NA|TRBJ1-5|NA|TRBV20-1
TGCAGTGCTAGCAGGGATCACAATCAGCCCCAGCATTTT
CSASRDHNQPQHF
>NA|TRBJ2-1|NA|TRBV2
TGTGCCAGCAGGGAGACCGGGACTCAAACCGACAATGAGCAGTTCTTC
CASRETGTQTDNEQFF
>NA|TRBJ1-1|NA|TRBV5-6
TGTGCCAGCAGCTTGGTTCAGGTACTAGCAGAAGCTTTCTTT
CASSLVQVLAEAFF
>NA|TRBJ1-4|NA|TRBV2
TGTGCCAGCAGTGAAACAGGCGGAGAAAAACTGTTTTTT
CASSETGGEKLFF
>TRBD2|TRBJ2-5|few|TRBV5-1
TGCGCCAGCACGGATAGCGGGAGAGAGACCCAGTACTTC
CASTDSGRETQYF
>TRBD1|TRBJ1-2|NA|TRBV12-3/TRBV12-4
TGTGCCAGCACTCAGGGACAGCTATTTAACTATGGCTACACCTTC
CASTQGQLFNYGYTF
>NA|TRBJ2-1|NA|TRBV29-1
TGCAGCACCCACCGGGGGGCGACCTACAATGAGCAGTTCTTC
CSTHRGATYNEQFF
>TRBD2|TRBJ2-3|few|TRBV27
TGTGCCAGCAGTCCCCGGACTAGCGGCTACACAGATACGCAGTATTTT
CASSPRTSGYTDTQYF
>TRBD2|TRBJ2-3|NA|TRBV2
TGTGCCAGCAGTGGTTGGACTAGCGGGAGCTCAGATACGCAGTATTTT
CASSGWTSGSSDTQYF
>TRBD1|TRBJ2-7|few|TRBV14
TGTGCCAGCAGCCCAACCGGGGTATACAGGGGCTCCTACGAGCAGTACTTC
CASSPTGVYRGSYEQYF
>TRBD1|TRBJ2-5|NA|TRBV10-3
TGTGCCATCAGTGAGGGGACAGGGGGACTCAGGCTGTACGAGACCCAGTACTTC
CAISEGTGGLRLYETQYF
>NA|TRBJ2-7|few|TRBV9
TGTGCCAGCAGCTCCCGTGGACAGAGCTCCTACGAGCAGTACTTC
CASSSRGQSSYEQYF
>TRBD2|TRBJ2-1|NA|TRBV3-1
TGTGCCAGCAGCCAAGATGGATCGGGAGGGAGGCAGTTCTTC
CASSQDGSGGRQFF
>TRBD2|TRBJ2-3|NA|TRBV5-1
TGCGCCAGCAGCTTCAGAACCTCTAGCGGGAGAGTAACAGATACGCAGTATTTT
CASSFRTSSGRVTDTQYF
>NA|TRBJ1-1|NA|TRBV5-1
TGCGCCAGCAGCCCTCATTTTTTGGTTTACACTGAAGCTTTCTTT
CASSPHFLVYTEAFF
>NA|TRBJ1-2|NA|TRBV6-1
TGTGCCAGCAGTGAAAGGTCGGGGGGAAGTGAGAATGGCTACACCTTC
CASSERSGGSENGYTF
>TRBD1|TRBJ1-1|NA|TRBV10-3
TGTGCCATCAGTCAACTTCGGGACAGTTATGTTAACACTGAAGCTTTCTTT
CAISQLRDSYVNTEAFF
>NA|TRBJ1-2|NA|TRBV20-1
TGCAGTGCTAGAGTTCAGATCTATGGCTACACCTTC
CSARVQIYGYTF
>TRBD1|TRBJ1-6|once|TRBV20-1
TGCAGTGCTAGAGGCAGGGGGCCAAATAATTCACCCCTCCACTTT
CSARGRGPNNSPLHF
>NA|TRBJ1-3|NA|TRBV29-1
TGCAGCGTTGTACAGCCCGGGGGAAACACCATATATTTT
CSVVQPGGNTIYF
>TRBD2|TRBJ2-7|NA|TRBV27
TGTGCCAGCAGTCCAATGCCTGCGGGGAGGGTCCACGAGCAGTACTTC
CASSPMPAGRVHEQYF
>TRBD2|TRBJ2-3|few|TRBV29-1
TGCAGCGCCAGGAAACTAGCGGGGTCTAGCACAGATACGCAGTATTTT
CSARKLAGSSTDTQYF
>NA|TRBJ2-7|few|TRBV29-1
TGCAGCGCTCAAGGGGGCTACGAGCAGTACTTC
CSAQGGYEQYF
>TRBD2|TRBJ2-3|few|TRBV6-2/TRBV6-3
TGTGCCAGCAGTTTACCAGCGGGACCCACAGATACGCAGTATTTT
CASSLPAGPTDTQYF
>TRBD1|TRBJ1-2|few|TRBV12-3/TRBV12-4
TGTGCCAGCAGTCCCCAAGGAGGACAGGGGGCCGTCTATGGCTACACCTTC
CASSPQGGQGAVYGYTF
>TRBD1|TRBJ2-3|NA|TRBV5-5
TGTGCCAGCAGCTTGTGGACAGGGTGGGTAGATACGCAGTATTTT
CASSLWTGWVDTQYF
>TRBD2|TRBJ2-1|NA|TRBV19
TGTGCCACCGCGGGGACTAGCGGGAGGGTGAGTGAGCAGTTCTTC
CATAGTSGRVSEQFF
>NA|TRBJ2-3|NA|TRBV29-1
TGCAGCGGGATTGGATTTACAGGTACGCAGTATTTT
CSGIGFTGTQYF